Presented here are 24 T cell receptor beta chains from one specimen sequenced in a study of cytomegalovirus exposure and HLA in healthy donors. PCR employed 60 Vbeta and 13 Jbeta primers. Assay used: immunoSEQ multiplex PCR; TCRdb lists only in-frame clones, some missing. In the table there are about 82,000 clones, about 74% of which are singletons. Sequenced: PBMCs. Receptors were obtained from a woman aged 45-59 years in good health and CMV-seropositive.

This clone turned up a few times. This chain links TRBV30 with TRBJ1-3; D is uncertain. The ends were cut back, 2 bases at V and 2 bases at J, with 7 bases in the middle. CDR1 is GTSNPN and CDR2 is SVGIG in the germline V gene (reference sequence). The CDR3 consists of 13 residues. The CDR3 here is CAWSHQAGNTIYF. CDR3 DNA: TGTGCCTGGAGTCACCAGGCTGGAAACACCATATATTTT. Full variable domain (remainder filled in from reference TRBV30 and TRBJ1-3): SQTIHQWPATLVQPVGSPLSLECTVEGTSNPNLYWYRQAAGRGLQLLFYSVGIGQISSEVPQNLSASRPQDRQFILSSKKLLLSDSGFYLCAWSHQAGNTIYFGEGSWLTVV.

The count of this clone is one. This chain links TRBV7-9 with TRBJ1-2, with D perhaps TRBD1 (6 bases). CDR3 length: 14 residues. V shed 2 bases and J shed 6 bases, with 13 bases lying between them. Germline-derived CDR1 and CDR2 are SEHNR and FQNEAQ (reference sequence). The CDR3 loop reads CASSLQGSIHGYTF. CDR3 in DNA: TGTGCCAGCAGCTTACAGGGGTCCATCCATGGCTACACCTTC.

V gene TRBV7-3 combines with J gene TRBJ2-1; TRBD2 aligns across 8 bases. From germline, CDR1 is SGHTA and CDR2 FQGTGA. Germline trimming cut 4 bases from V and 8 bases from J; bases unmatched to any gene: 4. There are 13 residues in the CDR3. CDR3 loop: CASSSSREDEQFF. CDR3 DNA: TGTGCCAGCAGCTCGTCGCGGGAGGATGAGCAGTTCTTC.

The genes are TRBV29-1 and TRBJ1-5, with D possibly matching TRBD1 (5 bases). The V and J ends lost 4 bases and 7 bases respectively, with 11 bases between them. Germline CDR1 is SQVTM and CDR2 is ANQGSEA. The CDR3 runs to 12 residues. The CDR3 DNA sequence: TGCAGCGTTGCGAGGGAGGGGCAGCCCCAGCATTTT. The encoded protein is CSVAREGQPQHF.

The genes are TRBV29-1 and TRBJ1-1, with D unclear. Trimming left V 7 bases short and J 4 bases short, with 10 bases between. The CDR3 spans 11 residues. Germline CDR1 reads SQVTM; CDR2 reads ANQGSEA. The CDR3 protein is CSAPSVTEAFF. The CDR3 DNA is TGCAGCGCTCCGTCGGTCACTGAAGCTTTCTTT.

The rearrangement joins TRBV5-1 to TRBJ1-5; D ambiguous. The V gene's germline CDR1 is SGHRS and CDR2 YFSETQ. Trimming shortened V by 4 bases and J by 0 bases, and 8 bases separated the two germline ends. The CDR3 has 14 amino acids. CDR3 loop: CASSSGDSNQPQHF. The CDR3 DNA is TGCGCCAGCAGCAGCGGGGATAGCAATCAGCCCCAGCATTTT.

The chain employs TRBV7-9 and TRBJ2-7; possible D gene TRBD1, 6 bases. V shed 2 bases and J shed 0 bases, with 8 bases lying between them. The germline V gene encodes CDR1 SEHNR and CDR2 FQNEAQ (reference sequence). The CDR3 extends over 14 amino acids. CDR3 coding DNA: TGTGCCAGCAGCTTAACAGGGAGCTCCTACGAGCAGTACTTC. Encoded protein: CASSLTGSSYEQYF. The whole variable domain, filled in from reference TRBV7-9 and TRBJ2-7, reads DTGVSQNPRHKITKRGQNVTFRCDPISEHNRLYWYRQTLGQGPEFLTYFQNEAQLEKSRLLSDRFSAERPKGSFSTLEIQRTEQGDSAMYLCASSLTGSSYEQYFGPGTRLTVT.

The chain uses TRBV4-1 and TRBJ2-7; 7 nucleotides line up with TRBD1. The V gene's germline CDR1 is MGHRA and CDR2 YSYEKL. J was trimmed by 2 bases and V by 0 bases; bases with no gene match: 4. This CDR3 contains 15 residues. The CDR3: CASSQEVQGPYEQYF. The CDR3 nucleotides read TGCGCCAGCAGCCAAGAAGTACAGGGGCCCTACGAGCAGTACTTC.

The rearrangement joins TRBV30 to TRBJ1-2; 10 bases align to TRBD1. Per germline, CDR1 GTSNPN and CDR2 SVGIG (reference sequence). V lost 8 bases, J lost 8 bases, and 2 bases stayed unmatched. The CDR3 extends over 10 amino acids. The CDR3 bases are TGTGCCGGGACAGGGGCCGGCTACACCTTC. Amino acid sequence: CAGTGAGYTF.

The chain combines TRBV28 with TRBJ1-1; D not certain. Germline V gene data show CDR1 as MDHEN and CDR2 as SYDVKM. V lost 2 bases and J lost 5, with 9 bases in between. The CDR3 contains 13 residues. The chain's CDR3 is CASSLPKRTEAFF. DNA of the CDR3: TGTGCCAGCAGTTTACCAAAGAGGACTGAAGCTTTCTTT. Full variable domain (rest looked up from reference TRBV28 and TRBJ1-1): DVKVTQSSRYLVKRTGEKVFLECVQDMDHENMFWYRQDPGLGLRLIYFSYDVKMKEKGDIPEGYSVSREKKERFSLILESASTNQTSMYLCASSLPKRTEAFFGQGTRLTVV.

The chain is built from TRBV30 and TRBJ1-1; 7 bases align to TRBD1. Trimming took 2 bases from V and 1 from J; bases not matched to a gene: 7. This CDR3 contains 15 residues. Looked up from germline, CDR1 is GTSNPN and CDR2 is SVGIG (reference sequence). The CDR3 bases are TGTGCCTGGAGTAATTGGGGACAGCCGAACACTGAAGCTTTCTTT. It codes for CAWSNWGQPNTEAFF.

This clone was seen a handful of times. This rearrangement joins TRBV4-2 to TRBJ2-6, with D tentatively TRBD1 (5 bases). The CDR3 has 16 residues. Germline loops: CDR1 LGHNA, CDR2 YNFKEQ. The V end lost 0 bases, the J end lost 0 bases, and 6 bases lay between the germline ends. The CDR3 is CASSQDDSSGANVLTF. The CDR3 DNA follows: TGTGCCAGCAGCCAAGATGACAGCTCTGGGGCCAACGTCCTGACTTTC.

This clone was observed a few times. The chain carries TRBV6-6 and TRBJ1-3, with D perhaps matching TRBD1 (6 bases). CDR1 is MNHNY, CDR2 SVGAGI, per germline (reference sequence). The CDR3 totals 15 residues. The V gene lost 6 bases and the J gene lost 2 bases, with 14 bases spanning the gap. CDR3 coding DNA: TGTGCCAGCAGCAACAGGGAAGCGACTGGAAACACCATATATTTT. Its translation: CASSNREATGNTIYF.

This chain uses TRBV9 with TRBJ2-7, with TRBD1 matching 8 bases. This CDR3 region has 15 residues. V dropped 0 bases and J dropped 2; count of bases not matched to a gene: 4. The germline CDR1 and CDR2 sequences are SGDLS and YYNGEE. The CDR3 sequence: CASSVELGQAYEQYF. The CDR3 region has the DNA TGTGCCAGCAGCGTAGAGCTGGGACAGGCCTACGAGCAGTACTTC.

The chain links TRBV4-1 to TRBJ2-7; TRBD1 matches at 7 bases. V was clipped by 2 bases and J by 3 bases; unmatched bases: 7. Germline V gives CDR1 MGHRA, CDR2 YSYEKL. This CDR3 has 15 residues. CDR3 amino acids: CASSQKGQGDYEQYF. CDR3 coding DNA: TGCGCCAGCAGCCAAAAGGGGCAGGGGGACTACGAGCAGTACTTC.

In its sample, this clone was seen a few times. The chain combines TRBV29-1 with TRBJ1-3; 7 positions match TRBD1. Germline values: CDR1 SQVTM, CDR2 ANQGSEA. V trimming: 7 bases; J trimming: 7 bases; junction bases outside the gene matches: 10. The CDR3 has 13 residues. The CDR3 here is CSAGDSDRNTIYF. The CDR3 nucleotides read TGCAGCGCCGGGGACAGCGACAGGAACACCATATATTTT.

The chain employs TRBV11-2 and TRBJ2-7, with D possibly TRBD1 on 5 matching bases. The germline V gene encodes CDR1 SGHAT and CDR2 FQNNGV. Trimming removed 4 bases at V and 4 bases at J, with 17 bases between. There are 15 residues in the CDR3. The CDR3 region is CASSYQQGMSYEQYF. CDR3 nucleotides: TGTGCCAGCAGCTATCAGCAGGGAATGTCGTACGAGCAGTACTTC.

A few counts support this clone. V and J are TRBV5-8 and TRBJ2-2; TRBD2 matches 7 bases. Unmatched junction bases numbered 7, after V lost 1 base and J lost 7 bases. The length of the CDR3 is 15 residues. CDR1 is SGHTS and CDR2 is YDEGEE in the germline V gene. The CDR3 DNA reads TGTGCCAGCAGCTTGAGGCGGGAGTGGCACGGGGAGCTGTTTTTT. This translates into CASSLRREWHGELFF.

The chain couples TRBV9 to TRBJ2-1; TRBD2 is a possible D gene (6 bases). The germline gives CDR1 SGDLS, CDR2 YYNGEE. V was cut by 0 bases and J by 7 bases, with 14 bases left in between. The CDR3 is 15 amino acids. CDR3 protein: CASSVGIAEGNEQFF. The CDR3 bases are TGTGCCAGCAGCGTAGGGATAGCGGAGGGTAATGAGCAGTTCTTC.

This chain joins TRBV4-2 and TRBJ2-1; 7 nucleotides match TRBD2. The CDR3 consists of 15 residues. Looked up from germline, CDR1 is LGHNA and CDR2 is YNFKEQ. The trim removed 1 base at V and 9 bases at J, leaving 9 bases unmatched. The CDR3 DNA reads TGTGCCAGCAGCCAAGGAGTTACTAGCGAGGGTGAGCAGTTCTTC. It is translated as CASSQGVTSEGEQFF.

The chain joins TRBV5-1 to TRBJ2-2, with D uncertain. V was shortened by 2 bases and J by 7 bases, with 12 bases between the two germline ends. This CDR3 has 14 residues. The germline V gene encodes CDR1 SGHRS and CDR2 YFSETQ. Here the CDR3 reads CASSFLAFGGELFF. CDR3 in DNA: TGCGCCAGCAGCTTTCTTGCGTTTGGCGGGGAGCTGTTTTTT.

The chain recombines TRBV19 with TRBJ2-1, with 8 nucleotides matching TRBD1. V was clipped by 6 bases and J by 9 bases; unmatched bases: 10. Germline V gene data show CDR1 as LNHDA and CDR2 as SQIVND (reference sequence). The CDR3 consists of 14 residues. The CDR3 is CASSTGQGRSEQFF. CDR3 DNA sequence: TGTGCCAGTAGCACCGGACAGGGCCGGAGTGAGCAGTTCTTC.

The CDR3 region is CANSEALAGGSETQYF. For the CDR3, the DNA is TGTGCCAACTCCGAGGCACTAGCGGGAGGGTCGGAGACCCAGTACTTC. The chain combines TRBV10-3 with TRBJ2-5; 13 positions match TRBD2. Germline values: CDR1 ENHRY, CDR2 SYGVKD. J lost 5 bases, V lost 10 bases, and 13 bases had no gene match. The CDR3 has 16 amino acids.

The chain is built from TRBV19 and TRBJ1-5, with a tentative D call TRBD1 (5 bases). The CDR3 extends over 16 amino acids. V lost 9 bases, J lost 1 base, and 19 bases lay in between. CDR1 and CDR2 (germline): LNHDA, SQIVND (reference sequence). CDR3 sequence (DNA): TGTGCCAGCAAACTCCGGGAGGGGCCCAGCAATCAGCCCCAGCATTTT. Residues: CASKLREGPSNQPQHF.